This T cell receptor beta chain emerged from a study of T cell responses to AZD1222 COVID-19 vaccine. This CDR3 is 13 amino acids long. Per germline, CDR1 MNHEY and CDR2 SVGAGI. The ends were cut back, 6 bases at V and 7 bases at J, with 10 bases in the middle. Findings and limits, study-wide: Spike-specific TCR breadth and depth grew following two AZD1222 doses.

Measured with immunoSEQ multiplex PCR; TCRdb has only the in-frame clones, and not every one. The sample lists 90,000 to 150,000 clones; roughly 90% were seen once. To note about this clone: Its cognate antigen is unknown.

This chain links TRBV6-5 with TRBJ1-6; D gene unclear. This clonotype was obtained from an adult who received the MenACWY meningococcal vaccine as a control. The input for sequencing was peripheral blood, taken 28 days after the second dose of the MenACWY control vaccine. CDR3 residues: CASRDTVNSPLHF. CDR3 nucleotide sequence: TGTGCCAGCAGGGATACAGTGAATTCACCCCTCCACTTT.